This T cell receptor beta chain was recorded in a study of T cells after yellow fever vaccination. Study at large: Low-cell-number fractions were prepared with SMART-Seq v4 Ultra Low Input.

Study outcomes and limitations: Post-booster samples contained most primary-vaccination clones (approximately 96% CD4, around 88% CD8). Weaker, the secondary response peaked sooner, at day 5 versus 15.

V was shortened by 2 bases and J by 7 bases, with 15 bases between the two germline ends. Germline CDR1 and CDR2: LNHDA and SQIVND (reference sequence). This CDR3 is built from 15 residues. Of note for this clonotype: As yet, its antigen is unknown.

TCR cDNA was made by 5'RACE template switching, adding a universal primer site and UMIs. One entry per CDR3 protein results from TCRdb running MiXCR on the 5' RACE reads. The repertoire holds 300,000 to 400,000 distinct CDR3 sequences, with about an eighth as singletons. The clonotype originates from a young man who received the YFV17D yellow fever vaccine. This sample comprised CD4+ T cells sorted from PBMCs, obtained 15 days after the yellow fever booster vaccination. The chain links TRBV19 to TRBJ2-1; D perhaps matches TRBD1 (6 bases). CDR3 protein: CASSIPQGLRNEQFF. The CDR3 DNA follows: TGTGCCAGTAGTATACCCCAGGGGCTCCGAAATGAGCAGTTCTTC.